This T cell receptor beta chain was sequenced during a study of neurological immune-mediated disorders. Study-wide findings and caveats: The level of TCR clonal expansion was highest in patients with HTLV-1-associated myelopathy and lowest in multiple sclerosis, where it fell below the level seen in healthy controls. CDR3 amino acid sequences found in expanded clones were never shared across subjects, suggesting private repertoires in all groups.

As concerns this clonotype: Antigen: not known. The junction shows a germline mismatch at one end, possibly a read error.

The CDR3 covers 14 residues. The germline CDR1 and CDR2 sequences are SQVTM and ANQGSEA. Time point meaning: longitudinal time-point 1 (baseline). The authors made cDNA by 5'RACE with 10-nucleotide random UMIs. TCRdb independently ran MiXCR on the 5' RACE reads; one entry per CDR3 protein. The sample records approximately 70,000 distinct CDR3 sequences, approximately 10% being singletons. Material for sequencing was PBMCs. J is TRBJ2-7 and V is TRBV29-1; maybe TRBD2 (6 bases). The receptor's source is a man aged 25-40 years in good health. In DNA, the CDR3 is TGCAGCGTTGAAGAATCTGGAGGGACCTACGACCAGTACTTC. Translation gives CSVEESGGTYDQYF.